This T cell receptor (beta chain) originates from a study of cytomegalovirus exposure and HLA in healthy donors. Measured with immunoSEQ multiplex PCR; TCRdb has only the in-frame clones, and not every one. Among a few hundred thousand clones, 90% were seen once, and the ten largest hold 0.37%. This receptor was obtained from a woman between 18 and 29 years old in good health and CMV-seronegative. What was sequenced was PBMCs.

The CDR3 DNA sequence: TGTGCCAGCAGTTTAAATCTGGCTGGGCTAGCGGGGGGCTCCGCCACAGATACGCAGTATTTT. It codes for CASSLNLAGLAGGSATDTQYF. This chain joins TRBV27 and TRBJ2-3; 11 positions match TRBD2. Losses at the gene ends were 2 bases for V and 2 bases for J; bases not matched to a gene: 18. Per germline, CDR1 MNHEY and CDR2 SMNVEV (reference sequence). This CDR3 region has 21 residues.